This T cell receptor (beta chain) was recorded in a study of tumor-infiltrating lymphocytes in primary liver carcinoma. The study, taken as a whole, reports: Tumors and blood were compared for top-250-clone fraction, and tumors had the significantly higher value (p = 0.039).

With a constant-region primer, TCR beta cDNA was made from approximately 510 ng of total RNA. ARM-PCR was slightly modified, and three nested multiplex PCR rounds with it gave rise to the TCR beta libraries. Use of TRBV1-TRBV30 forward primers with a C-beta reverse primer characterized the first two PCR rounds, which lasted around 11 cycles each. A single record per CDR3 protein comes from TCRdb applying MiXCR to the multiplex PCR reads. The sample consists of 45,000 or so distinct CDR3 sequences, approximately 82% of them appearing once. Starting material for RNA and DNA co-extraction consisted of about 20-30 mg of unsorted bulk tissue. The CDR3 has 16 amino acids. CDR1 and CDR2 from the germline V gene are SQVTM and ANQGSEA. A note on this clonotype: What it recognizes is unknown. At one boundary the junction diverges from the germline segment, which might be a read error.

The chain couples TRBV29-1 to TRBJ2-5; D unresolved. The sequenced material came from tumor-adjacent normal liver tissue. This TCR derives from a woman in her twenties or thirties with primary liver carcinoma and hepatitis B virus infection. The CDR3 here is CGVEASRLGVQETQYF. The CDR3 nucleotides read TGTGGCGTTGAAGCCTCCCGGTTAGGTGTCCAAGAGACCCAGTACTTC.